The 2 T cell receptor beta chains in this list originate from one sample, sequenced in a study of blood T cell repertoires in COVID-19. Libraries were prepared by immunoSEQ multiplex PCR; TCRdb keeps only in-frame clonotypes and omits some of them. The table includes almost 250,000 clones, approximately 86% detected once. What was sequenced was PBMCs or T cells enriched from blood (not recorded which). These receptor sequences come from a woman aged 45-65 years who had recovered from COVID-19.

This rearrangement joins TRBV5-4 to TRBJ1-1, with a tentative D call TRBD1 (6 bases). This CDR3 contains 15 residues. The germline V gene has CDR1 SGHNT and CDR2 YYREEE (reference sequence). V lost 1 base to trimming and J lost 1 base, with 11 bases between them. The CDR3 protein is CASSLIRTANTEAFF. CDR3 nucleotide sequence: TGTGCCAGCAGCTTGATCAGGACAGCGAACACTGAAGCTTTCTTT.

The rearrangement links TRBV5-1 to TRBJ2-2, with 13 bases matching TRBD2. J was trimmed by 2 bases and V by 3 bases; bases with no gene match: 4. Germline-derived CDR1 and CDR2 are SGHRS and YFSETQ. The length of the CDR3 is 17 residues. This CDR3 is CASSWGLAGFNTGELFF. The CDR3 DNA reads TGCGCCAGCAGCTGGGGACTAGCGGGATTCAACACCGGGGAGCTGTTTTTT.